Listed below are T cell receptor beta chains from one sample, sequenced in a study of monozygotic twins with cystic fibrosis. Repertoires were generated with immunoSEQ multiplex PCR, while TCRdb's copy carries only in-frame clones and drops some. The sample lists 30,000 to 35,000 clones; 90% to 98% were seen once. Sequences were obtained from blood. Every receptor here comes from a girl aged 2 to 10 with cystic fibrosis. CDR3s include the opening cysteine and the closing phenylalanine or tryptophan. D genes are given only for firm matches. Rows give clone size only sometimes, using once, few, many, or a class for an expanded clone.

j_call | clone_size | v_call | d_call | cdr3_aa | cdr3_nt
TRBJ1-5 | once | TRBV30 | - | CAWRRDYNQPQHF | TGTGCCTGGAGGCGGGATTACAATCAGCCCCAGCATTTT
TRBJ1-1 | - | TRBV18 | TRBD1 | CASSLTGTGNTEAFF | TGTGCCAGCTCACTTACCGGGACAGGGAACACTGAAGCTTTCTTT
TRBJ1-1 | - | TRBV19 | - | CASSIQGPDTEAFF | TGTGCCAGTAGTATTCAGGGTCCGGACACTGAAGCTTTCTTT
TRBJ2-7 | - | TRBV5-1 | - | CASSLALGDGYEQYF | TGCGCCAGCAGCTTGGCTTTAGGGGACGGGTACGAGCAGTACTTC
TRBJ1-2 | - | TRBV6-5 | - | CASSYSFSGSVDGYTF | TGTGCCAGCAGTTACTCGTTTTCTGGGAGCGTAGATGGCTACACCTTC
TRBJ2-2 | - | TRBV5-1 | - | CASSLARTNTGELFF | TGCGCCAGCAGCTTGGCGAGAACTAACACCGGGGAGCTGTTTTTT
TRBJ1-3 | once | TRBV5-4 | - | CASSWAPTGSGNTIYF | TGTGCCAGCAGCTGGGCACCGACAGGATCTGGAAACACCATATATTTT
TRBJ2-1 | - | TRBV7-3 | - | CASSSRVDRNEQFF | TGTGCCAGCAGCTCGCGAGTCGACCGTAATGAGCAGTTCTTC
TRBJ2-1 | - | TRBV30 | TRBD1 | CAWETGLRYNEQFF | TGTGCCTGGGAGACAGGGCTGAGGTACAATGAGCAGTTCTTC
TRBJ1-5 | - | TRBV5-4 | TRBD1 | CASSFPDRVSNQPQHF | TGTGCCAGCAGCTTCCCAGACAGGGTTAGCAATCAGCCCCAGCATTTT
TRBJ2-2 | - | TRBV6-5 | - | CASSSIGGTWGGELFF | TGTGCCAGCAGTTCGATCGGCGGGACTTGGGGCGGGGAGCTGTTTTTT
TRBJ2-3 | - | TRBV5-1 | TRBD1 | CASSSRTGAGTDTQYF | TGCGCCAGCAGCTCAAGGACAGGGGCCGGCACAGATACGCAGTATTTT
TRBJ2-3 | once | TRBV7-2 | TRBD2 | CASSLVLAGGDTQYF | TGTGCCAGCAGCTTAGTTCTAGCGGGAGGGGATACGCAGTATTTT
TRBJ2-5 | - | TRBV6-5 | - | CASSRDFLETQYF | TGTGCCAGCAGCCGGGACTTTTTAGAGACCCAGTACTTC
TRBJ1-1 | - | TRBV9 | - | CASSPRLGLNTEAFF | TGTGCCAGCAGCCCCCGTCTGGGCCTGAACACTGAAGCTTTCTTT
TRBJ2-3 | - | TRBV2 | TRBD2 | CASPGLAVDTQYF | TGTGCCAGTCCGGGACTAGCTGTAGATACGCAGTATTTT
TRBJ1-6 | - | TRBV27 | - | CASGLTRLNSPLHF | TGTGCCAGCGGGTTGACGAGGCTAAATTCACCCCTCCACTTT
TRBJ1-1 | once | TRBV6-5 | - | CASSHRRGDTEAFF | TGTGCCAGCAGTCATCGACGGGGGGACACTGAAGCTTTCTTT
TRBJ2-7 | - | TRBV2 | - | CASTGVSHEQYF | TGTGCCAGCACCGGAGTTTCCCACGAGCAGTACTTC
TRBJ2-7 | - | TRBV2 | - | CASSEATTPPEQYF | TGTGCCAGCAGTGAAGCAACAACGCCGCCCGAGCAGTACTTC
TRBJ1-5 | - | TRBV2 | - | CASSGTVSNQPQHF | TGTGCCAGCAGTGGGACGGTTAGCAATCAGCCCCAGCATTTT
TRBJ2-3 | - | TRBV7-9 | - | CASSLTSASTDTQYF | TGTGCCAGCAGCTTAACTAGTGCTAGCACAGATACGCAGTATTTT
TRBJ1-1 | - | TRBV14 | - | CASSQVTGRRSTEAFF | TGTGCCAGCAGCCAAGTCACAGGGCGGAGGAGCACTGAAGCTTTCTTT
TRBJ1-2 | - | TRBV30 | - | CAWSVRQNYGYTF | TGTGCCTGGAGTGTCAGACAAAACTATGGCTACACCTTC
TRBJ2-7 | - | TRBV6-5 | TRBD2 | CASSYSSSGIYEQYF | TGTGCCAGCAGTTACTCGTCTAGCGGGATCTACGAGCAGTACTTC
TRBJ1-1 | - | TRBV30 | - | CAWSVAENTEAFF | TGTGCCTGGAGTGTGGCCGAGAACACTGAAGCTTTCTTT
TRBJ2-5 | - | TRBV18 | - | CASSPNLQETQYF | TGTGCCAGCTCACCAAACCTCCAAGAGACCCAGTACTTC
TRBJ2-7 | - | TRBV4-1 | TRBD1 | CASSHPGQGNEQYF | TGCGCCAGCAGCCACCCCGGACAGGGGAACGAGCAGTACTTC
TRBJ1-1 | - | TRBV2 | - | CASRDRLNTEAFF | TGTGCCAGCAGGGATCGACTGAACACTGAAGCTTTCTTT
TRBJ1-1 | - | TRBV7-2 | - | CASSFIQISTEAFF | TGTGCCAGCAGCTTCATACAGATTTCTACTGAAGCTTTCTTT
TRBJ2-1 | - | TRBV18 | TRBD1 | CASSPRGLSVNEQFF | TGTGCCAGCTCACCCAGGGGGCTTTCTGTCAATGAGCAGTTCTTC
TRBJ2-4 | - | TRBV2 | - | CASSLGVAKNIQYF | TGTGCCAGCAGTCTAGGGGTGGCAAAAAACATTCAGTACTTC
TRBJ2-6 | - | TRBV9 | - | CASSGASGANVLTF | TGTGCCAGCAGCGGGGCGTCTGGGGCCAACGTCCTGACTTTC
TRBJ2-1 | - | TRBV9 | TRBD1 | CASSGGDRKGNEQFF | TGTGCCAGCAGCGGGGGGGACAGGAAAGGCAATGAGCAGTTCTTC
TRBJ2-3 | - | TRBV5-4 | - | CASSQVASDTQYF | TGTGCCAGCAGCCAGGTAGCCTCAGATACGCAGTATTTT
TRBJ2-6 | once | TRBV12-5 | - | CASGLVLSAQGTGANVLTF | TGTGCTAGTGGTTTGGTACTGTCAGCCCAGGGGACGGGGGCCAACGTCCTGACTTTC
TRBJ2-7 | - | TRBV5-6 | - | CASSIVHLSYEQYF | TGTGCCAGCAGCATCGTTCATTTGTCCTACGAGCAGTACTTC
TRBJ2-1 | once | TRBV27 | TRBD2 | CASRQGLAGNNEQFF | TGTGCCAGCAGACAAGGACTAGCGGGAAACAATGAGCAGTTCTTC
TRBJ2-1 | - | TRBV6-1 | - | CASSEDGPISYNEQFF | TGTGCCAGCAGTGAAGATGGACCGATCTCCTACAATGAGCAGTTCTTC
TRBJ2-7 | once | TRBV5-5 | - | CASSFRAGPYEQYF | TGTGCCAGCAGCTTTAGGGCAGGCCCCTACGAGCAGTACTTC
TRBJ2-1 | - | TRBV5-8 | - | CASSFLGEQFF | TGTGCCAGCAGCTTCCTCGGTGAGCAGTTCTTC
TRBJ1-1 | - | TRBV5-1 | - | CASTGLANTEAFF | TGCGCCAGCACCGGACTAGCGAACACTGAAGCTTTCTTT
TRBJ1-1 | - | TRBV7-9 | - | CASSDGRIEAFF | TGTGCCAGCAGCGACGGACGGATTGAAGCTTTCTTT
TRBJ2-7 | - | TRBV7-8 | TRBD1 | CASSFFPGQGLREQYF | TGTGCCAGCAGCTTCTTTCCTGGACAGGGATTACGCGAGCAGTACTTC
TRBJ1-4 | once | TRBV5-1 | TRBD1 | CASSTGTGDEKLFF | TGCGCCAGCAGCACCGGGACAGGGGATGAAAAACTGTTTTTT
TRBJ2-1 | - | TRBV5-1 | TRBD2 | CASSWISGSVSNEQFF | TGCGCCAGCAGCTGGATTAGCGGGAGTGTATCCAATGAGCAGTTCTTC
TRBJ2-2 | - | TRBV27 | TRBD2 | CASSSRTSVAGELFF | TGTGCCAGCAGTTCTAGGACTAGCGTTGCCGGGGAGCTGTTTTTT
TRBJ2-7 | - | TRBV7-9 | TRBD1 | CASSWTGPAEQYF | TGTGCCAGCAGCTGGACAGGCCCGGCGGAGCAGTACTTC
TRBJ1-1 | - | TRBV2 | TRBD1 | CASRGGQINTEAFF | TGTGCCAGCAGGGGGGGACAGATAAACACTGAAGCTTTCTTT